This TCR beta chain is drawn from a study of shared clonotypes between healthy human individuals. Points from the study as a whole: Investigators expected sequencing depth to affect clonotype sharing among donors. Among non-shared clonotypes, generation probabilities were lower than among those shared by all four donors.

Here immunoSEQ multiplex PCR was the method, and the copy in TCRdb shows in-frame clones only, minus some. Among about 2.4 million clones listed, approximately 94% were seen once. V lost 5 bases to trimming and J lost 3 bases; unmatched junction nucleotides: 7. CDR3 size: 14 residues. CDR1 LNHDA and CDR2 SQIVND come from the germline V gene (reference sequence). Remarks on this clone: What it recognizes is unknown.

Sequences were obtained from naive CD4+ T cells sorted from blood. Sample subset: CD45RA+ positively selected. The TCR comes from a man younger than 30 in good health. The chain joins TRBV19 to TRBJ2-7; the match to TRBD1 covers 7 bases. In DNA, the CDR3 is TGTGCCAGTAGTCCATCGGACAGGCGCTACGAGCAGTACTTC. Protein product: CASSPSDRRYEQYF.